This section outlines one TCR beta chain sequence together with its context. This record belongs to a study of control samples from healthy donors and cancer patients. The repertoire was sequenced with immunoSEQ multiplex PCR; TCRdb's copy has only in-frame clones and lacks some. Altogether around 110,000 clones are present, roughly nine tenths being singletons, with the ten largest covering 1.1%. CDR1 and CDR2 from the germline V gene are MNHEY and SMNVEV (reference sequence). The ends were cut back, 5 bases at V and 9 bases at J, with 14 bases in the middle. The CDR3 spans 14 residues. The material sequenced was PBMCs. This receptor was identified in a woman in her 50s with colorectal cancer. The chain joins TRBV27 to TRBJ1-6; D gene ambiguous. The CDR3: CASSPMGGSSPLHF. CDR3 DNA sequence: TGTGCCAGCAGTCCCATGGGAGGATCTTCACCCCTCCACTTT.